One and the same sample provided the 17 T cell receptor beta chains below, sequenced in a study of persistence of HIV-infected CD4 T cells. The stimulus was lysate of CMV-infected fibroblasts, roughly 10 ug/mL. Sorted nonresponding memory CD4+ T cells were CD40L-negative, CD69-negative, CD45RO-high. Antigen specificity for these receptors is unknown. Sequencing used immunoSEQ version 4 in survey mode. Assay: immunoSEQ multiplex PCR; the TCRdb copy retains only in-frame clones and omits some. The sample lists fewer than 40,000 clones; about 80% were seen once. Sample: CD4+ T cells sorted from PBMCs after approximately 19-hour stimulation, taken from a patient who received antiretroviral therapy. Source of these receptors: an adult woman with HIV who was CMV-seropositive.

This clone turned up a few times. The chain uses TRBV7-8 and TRBJ2-3; 9 bases line up with TRBD1. CDR3 size: 16 residues. Trimming took 5 bases from V and 1 from J; bases not matched to a gene: 7. In germline, CDR1 is SGHVS, CDR2 FQNEAQ. CDR3 loop: CASSPQGAFGTDTQYF. The CDR3 bases are TGTGCCAGCAGCCCACAGGGGGCGTTCGGCACAGATACGCAGTATTTT.

V usage is TRBV7-2 and J usage is TRBJ1-1; D gene uncertain. Trimming took off 4 bases at V and 0 bases at J, with 12 bases between the two ends. Germline CDR1 is SGHTA and CDR2 is FQGNSA. The CDR3 length is 15 residues. The DNA for the CDR3 is TGTGCCAGCAGCTCAACGGGATCTATGAACACTGAAGCTTTCTTT. It encodes CASSSTGSMNTEAFF.

The rearrangement links TRBV5-1 to TRBJ1-1; D call uncertain. This CDR3 has 13 residues. Germline V gene data show CDR1 as SGHRS and CDR2 as YFSETQ. V gave up 4 bases and J gave up 0 bases, with 7 bases separating them. CDR3 bases: TGCGCCAGCAGCGTATTTGTGAACACTGAAGCTTTCTTT. Translating it yields CASSVFVNTEAFF. Combining the CDR3 with reference TRBV5-1 and TRBJ1-1 gives the whole variable domain KAGVTQTPRYLIKTRGQQVTLSCSPISGHRSVSWYQQTPGQGLQFLFEYFSETQRNKGNFPGRFSGRQFSNSRSEMNVSTLELGDSALYLCASSVFVNTEAFFGQGTRLTVV.

The rearrangement links TRBV7-2 to TRBJ1-1; 10 bases line up with TRBD1. The J segment lost 5 bases and the V segment lost 4 bases, leaving 13 bases of the junction unmatched. Germline V lookup: CDR1 SGHTA, CDR2 FQGNSA. The CDR3 sequence is 17 residues long. CDR3 residues: CASSSTRTGGRRTEAFF. CDR3 DNA: TGTGCCAGCAGCTCCACGAGGACAGGGGGGAGGAGGACTGAAGCTTTCTTT.

The chain recombines TRBV27 with TRBJ1-3; the match to TRBD1 covers 8 bases. CDR1 is MNHEY and CDR2 is SMNVEV in the germline V gene (reference sequence). V trimming: 5 bases; J trimming: 2 bases; junction bases outside the gene matches: 11. The CDR3 sequence is 17 residues long. Here the CDR3 DNA reads TGTGCCAGCAGTCGCCGGACAGGGCCCTTTGCTGGAAACACCATATATTTT. Encoded protein: CASSRRTGPFAGNTIYF.

The rearrangement joins TRBV7-9 to TRBJ2-2; D may be TRBD1 (5 bases). V lost 2 bases and J 1 base, leaving 17 bases between the germline ends. The germline V gene has CDR1 SEHNR and CDR2 FQNEAQ (reference sequence). This CDR3 spans 18 amino acids. For the CDR3, the DNA is TGTGCCAGCAGCTTATCCGCAGGGATATTCGGGAACACCGGGGAGCTGTTTTTT. It specifies CASSLSAGIFGNTGELFF.

The rearrangement links TRBV5-6 to TRBJ2-2; TRBD1 matches 9 bases. Germline V lookup: CDR1 SGHDT, CDR2 YYEEEE. V lost 5 bases to trimming and J lost 7 bases; unmatched junction nucleotides: 15. This CDR3 is built from 17 residues. The DNA of the CDR3 is TGTGCCAGCAGTTTTGACACAGGGGGCTCGTTTCACGGGGAGCTGTTTTTT. Translating it yields CASSFDTGGSFHGELFF.

The genes are TRBV11-3 and TRBJ2-7, with 7 bases aligning to TRBD2. Germline CDR1 reads SGHNT; CDR2 reads YENEEA. J lost 4 bases, V lost 5 bases, and 8 bases had no gene match. This CDR3 comprises 14 residues. The CDR3 here is CASSPGGGSYEQYF. The DNA for the CDR3 is TGTGCCAGCAGCCCGGGCGGGGGATCGTACGAGCAGTACTTC.

This clone was recorded only once. The chain couples TRBV20-1 to TRBJ1-5; TRBD1 matches 8 bases. Germline loops: CDR1 DFQATT, CDR2 SNEGSKA (reference sequence). With V trimmed by 3 bases and J by 2 bases, 6 bases remained unmatched. The CDR3 totals 15 residues. CDR3 bases: TGCAGTGCTAGTTCCCAGGACAGGGGCAATCAGCCCCAGCATTTT. Translation: CSASSQDRGNQPQHF.

In its sample, this clone was seen a few times. This chain uses TRBV6-5 with TRBJ1-3; D gene unclear. Germline assignment: CDR1 MNHEY and CDR2 SVGAGI. This CDR3 has 13 residues. Trimming removed 11 bases at V and 0 bases at J, with 11 bases between. CDR3 sequence (DNA): TGTGCCGCGGGGTTAAGCTCTGGAAACACCATATATTTT. Its protein product is CAAGLSSGNTIYF.

The chain carries TRBV9 and TRBJ1-2; weak D call: TRBD1 (6 bases). This CDR3 is built from 14 residues. Trimming took 6 bases from V and 0 from J, leaving 12 bases between them. Per germline, CDR1 SGDLS and CDR2 YYNGEE. CDR3 DNA: TGTGCCAGCACCAAGGACAGCTCTAACTATGGCTACACCTTC. Amino acids: CASTKDSSNYGYTF.

CDR3 nucleotide sequence: TGCGCCAGCAGCCGAGCCAACGGAGGAGGGGAGCTGTTTTTT. Residues: CASSRANGGGELFF. The genes are TRBV4-3 and TRBJ2-2, with D maybe TRBD2 (5 bases). Germline values: CDR1 LGHNA, CDR2 YSLEER. This CDR3 region has 14 residues. Trimming left V 4 bases short and J 8 bases short, with 14 bases between.

The chain links TRBV7-2 to TRBJ2-1; TRBD2 agrees at 10 bases. Per germline, CDR1 SGHTA and CDR2 FQGNSA. The V gene end was trimmed by 0 bases and the J gene end by 4 bases; junction bases not matched to a gene: 21. This CDR3 comprises 22 residues. This CDR3 reads CASSLALWASGGGPDEYNEQFF. CDR3 DNA: TGTGCCAGCAGCTTAGCTCTCTGGGCTAGCGGGGGAGGACCGGATGAATACAATGAGCAGTTCTTC.

This rearrangement joins TRBV7-2 to TRBJ1-3; D unclear. The germline V and J ends were trimmed by 1 base and 2 bases, with 9 bases remaining between them. This CDR3 region has 15 residues. CDR1 and CDR2 (germline): SGHTA, FQGNSA. The CDR3 nucleotides are TGTGCCAGCAGCTTAGGTCCCCAGGCTGGAAACACCATATATTTT. This encodes CASSLGPQAGNTIYF. The full variable domain, with the rest looked up from reference TRBV7-2 and TRBJ1-3, is GAGVSQSPSNKVTEKGKDVELRCDPISGHTALYWYRQSLGQGLEFLIYFQGNSAPDKSGLPSDRFSAERTGGSVSTLTIQRTQQEDSAVYLCASSLGPQAGNTIYFGEGSWLTVV.

The rearrangement uses TRBV6-5 and TRBJ1-6, with 8 bases aligning to TRBD1. Germline V lookup: CDR1 MNHEY, CDR2 SVGAGI. Trimming at V came to 7 bases and at J to 0 bases, leaving 2 bases not matched to a gene. The CDR3 is 15 residues long. Here the CDR3 reads CASKTGGSYNSPLHF. The CDR3 region has the DNA TGTGCCAGCAAAACAGGGGGCTCCTATAATTCACCCCTCCACTTT.

The chain uses TRBV18 and TRBJ1-6; D is unresolved. CDR3 length: 13 residues. With 3 bases removed from V and 9 bases from J, the gap between germline ends came to 9 bases. The germline gives CDR1 KGHSH, CDR2 LQKENI. CDR3 loop: CASSPDGGSPLHF. The CDR3 nucleotides are TGTGCCAGCTCACCCGACGGAGGTTCACCCCTCCACTTT.

V and J are TRBV2 and TRBJ2-4, with D possibly TRBD2 on 6 matching bases. Trimming shortened V by 6 bases and J by 9 bases, and 15 bases separated the two germline ends. Germline-derived CDR1 and CDR2 are SNHLY and FYNNEI. This CDR3 region has 13 residues. The chain's CDR3 is CASSLHPGGIQYF. The CDR3 DNA follows: TGTGCCAGCAGCCTACACCCCGGGGGCATTCAGTACTTC.